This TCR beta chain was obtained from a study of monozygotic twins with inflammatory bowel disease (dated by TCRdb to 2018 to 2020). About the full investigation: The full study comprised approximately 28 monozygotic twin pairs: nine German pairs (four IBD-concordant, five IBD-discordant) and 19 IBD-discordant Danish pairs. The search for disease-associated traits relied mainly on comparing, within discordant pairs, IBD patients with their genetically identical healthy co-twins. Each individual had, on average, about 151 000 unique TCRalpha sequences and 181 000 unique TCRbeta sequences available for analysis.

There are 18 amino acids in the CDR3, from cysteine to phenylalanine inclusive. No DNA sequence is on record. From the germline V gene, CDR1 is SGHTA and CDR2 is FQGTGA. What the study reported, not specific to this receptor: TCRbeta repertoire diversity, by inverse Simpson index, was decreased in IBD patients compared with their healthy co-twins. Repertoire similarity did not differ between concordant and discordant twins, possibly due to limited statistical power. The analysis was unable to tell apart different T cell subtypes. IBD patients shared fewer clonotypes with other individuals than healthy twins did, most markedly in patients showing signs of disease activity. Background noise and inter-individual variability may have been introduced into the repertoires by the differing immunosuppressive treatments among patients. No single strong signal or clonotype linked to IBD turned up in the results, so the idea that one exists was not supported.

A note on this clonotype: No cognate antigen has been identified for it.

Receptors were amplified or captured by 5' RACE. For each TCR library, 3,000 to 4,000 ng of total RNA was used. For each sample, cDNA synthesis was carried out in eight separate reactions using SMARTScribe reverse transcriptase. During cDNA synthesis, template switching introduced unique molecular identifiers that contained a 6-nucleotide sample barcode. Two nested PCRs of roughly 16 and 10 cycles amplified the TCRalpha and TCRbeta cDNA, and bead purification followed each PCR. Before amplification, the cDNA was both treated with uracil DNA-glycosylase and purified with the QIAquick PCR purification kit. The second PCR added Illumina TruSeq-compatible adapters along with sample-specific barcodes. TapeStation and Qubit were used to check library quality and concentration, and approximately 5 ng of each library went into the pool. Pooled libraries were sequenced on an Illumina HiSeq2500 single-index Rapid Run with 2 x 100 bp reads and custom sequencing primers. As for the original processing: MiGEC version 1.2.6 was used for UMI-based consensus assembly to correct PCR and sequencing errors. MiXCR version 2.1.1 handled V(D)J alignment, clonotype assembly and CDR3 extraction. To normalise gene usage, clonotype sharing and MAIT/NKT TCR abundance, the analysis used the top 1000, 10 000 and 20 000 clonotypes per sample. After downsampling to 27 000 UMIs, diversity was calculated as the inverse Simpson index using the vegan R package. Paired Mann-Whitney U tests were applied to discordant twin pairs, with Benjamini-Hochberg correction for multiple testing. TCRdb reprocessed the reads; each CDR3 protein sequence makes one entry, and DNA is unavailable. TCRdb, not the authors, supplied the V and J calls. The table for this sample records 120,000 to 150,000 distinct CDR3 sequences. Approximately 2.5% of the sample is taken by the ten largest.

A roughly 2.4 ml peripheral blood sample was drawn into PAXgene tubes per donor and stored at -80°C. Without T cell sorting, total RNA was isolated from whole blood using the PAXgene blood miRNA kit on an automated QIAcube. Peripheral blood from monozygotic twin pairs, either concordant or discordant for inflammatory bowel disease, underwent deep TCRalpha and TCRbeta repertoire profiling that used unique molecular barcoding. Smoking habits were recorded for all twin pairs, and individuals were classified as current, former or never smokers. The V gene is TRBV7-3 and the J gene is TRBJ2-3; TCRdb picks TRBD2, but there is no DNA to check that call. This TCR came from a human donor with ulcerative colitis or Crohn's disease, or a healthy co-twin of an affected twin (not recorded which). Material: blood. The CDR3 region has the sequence CASSQGSLAGGPTDTQYF.